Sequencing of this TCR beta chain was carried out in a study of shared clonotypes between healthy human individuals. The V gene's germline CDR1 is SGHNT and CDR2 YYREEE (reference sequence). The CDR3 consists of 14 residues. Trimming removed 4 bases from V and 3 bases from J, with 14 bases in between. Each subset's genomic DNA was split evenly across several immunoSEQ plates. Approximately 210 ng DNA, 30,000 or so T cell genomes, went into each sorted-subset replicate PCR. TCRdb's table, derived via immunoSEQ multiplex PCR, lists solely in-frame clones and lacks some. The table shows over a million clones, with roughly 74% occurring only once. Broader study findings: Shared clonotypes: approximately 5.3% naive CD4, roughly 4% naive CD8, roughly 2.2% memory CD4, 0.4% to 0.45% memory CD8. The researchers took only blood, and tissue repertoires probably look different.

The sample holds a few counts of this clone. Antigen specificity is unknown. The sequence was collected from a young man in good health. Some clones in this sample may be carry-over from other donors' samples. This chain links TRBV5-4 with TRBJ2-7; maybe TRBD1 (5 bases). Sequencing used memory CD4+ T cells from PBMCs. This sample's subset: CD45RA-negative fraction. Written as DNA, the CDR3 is TGTGCCAGCAGCCCATACGGTACAGGCTACGAGCAGTACTTC. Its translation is CASSPYGTGYEQYF.